These T cell receptor beta chains were read from a single sample in a study of blood T cell repertoires in COVID-19. Libraries were prepared by immunoSEQ multiplex PCR; TCRdb keeps only in-frame clonotypes and omits some of them. The repertoire consists of about 140,000 clones, with roughly 80% occurring once and the leading ten covering about 15%. What was sequenced was peripheral blood. Every receptor here comes from a man aged 50 or older with acute or convalescent COVID-19. CDR3s include the opening cysteine and the closing phenylalanine or tryptophan. A D gene is named only where the DNA matches it firmly. The size of a clone is reported for some rows only, either as once, few or many, or as a class for expanded clones.

d_gene	abundance	v_gene	j_gene	CDR3nt	CDR3aa
-	-	TRBV6-2/TRBV6-3	TRBJ2-5	TGTGCCAGCAGTTACGCGGCTTGGAGTGGCCAGTACTTC	CASSYAAWSGQYF
TRBD1	-	TRBV19	TRBJ2-3	TGTGCCAGTAGTACCCGGACAGGGGGAAGCACAGATACGCAGTATTTT	CASSTRTGGSTDTQYF
TRBD2	-	TRBV4-1	TRBJ2-7	TGCGCCAGCAGCCTAGGACTAGCGGGGGTCTCTCCCTACGAGCAGTACTTC	CASSLGLAGVSPYEQYF
TRBD1	-	TRBV19	TRBJ1-2	TGTGCCAGTAGTATTGGGGACAGGGGTCTTTCTAACTATGGCTACACCTTC	CASSIGDRGLSNYGYTF
TRBD1	-	TRBV6-2/TRBV6-3	TRBJ1-5	TGTGCCAGCAGTTACGGGGGACAGGGGGTATCACAGCCCCAGCATTTT	CASSYGGQGVSQPQHF
-	-	TRBV4-1	TRBJ2-7	TGCGCCAGCAGCCAAGTAGGTACAGGCGAGCAGTACTTC	CASSQVGTGEQYF
TRBD2	once	TRBV20-1	TRBJ2-5	TGCAGTGCTAGTGTTTTCGGCGGGGGGGCCGAAAAGACCCAGTACTTC	CSASVFGGGAEKTQYF
-	-	TRBV29-1	TRBJ2-5	TGCAGCGCAGGACAGCAAGAGACCCAGTACTTC	CSAGQQETQYF
TRBD1	-	TRBV19	TRBJ2-5	TGTGCCAGTAGTCCCGGGACAGTGTATGGAGAGACCCAGTACTTC	CASSPGTVYGETQYF
-	few	TRBV5-6	TRBJ1-1	TGTGCCAGCAGCCCCGGGACTTTAAAAGGGGACGCTGAAGCTTTCTTT	CASSPGTLKGDAEAFF
-	-	TRBV29-1	TRBJ1-2	TGCAGCGTTGAAGATCGTCGCAGGGGCCGGGGTGGCTACACCTTC	CSVEDRRRGRGGYTF
-	-	TRBV30	TRBJ2-7	TGTGCCTGGACCAGCCAGGTGGGGGGCGAGCAGTACTTC	CAWTSQVGGEQYF
-	-	TRBV5-1	TRBJ2-7	TGCGCCAGCAGCTTGGTGGGGGGAACCCTTACCTACGAGCAGTACTTC	CASSLVGGTLTYEQYF
TRBD1	many	TRBV27	TRBJ1-2	TGTGCCAGCAGTTTAGTGGCAGGGGGAGGCTATGGCTACACCTTC	CASSLVAGGGYGYTF
TRBD1	-	TRBV5-5	TRBJ1-1	TGTGCCAGCAGCTTGACCGGGACAGTGAACACTGAAGCTTTCTTT	CASSLTGTVNTEAFF
-	few	TRBV25-1	TRBJ2-2	TGTGCCAGCAGTGAATCTCTAGACACCGGGGAGCTGTTTTTT	CASSESLDTGELFF
TRBD1	-	TRBV7-6	TRBJ2-1	TGTGCCAGCAGCTTAGGGGGGGACAGGGGGTACAATGAGCAGTTCTTC	CASSLGGDRGYNEQFF
-	-	TRBV7-8	TRBJ1-6	TGTGCCAGCAGCTTAGGGGGGCTCGGGTCACCCCTCCACTTT	CASSLGGLGSPLHF
-	-	TRBV30	TRBJ1-2	TGTGCCTGGGGAAACCAGGATAACTATGGCTACACCTTC	CAWGNQDNYGYTF
TRBD1	-	TRBV5-4	TRBJ1-4	TGTGCCAGCAGCACCGCAACCGGGACAGGGGGAGAAAAACTGTTTTTT	CASSTATGTGGEKLFF